The sequence of this TCR beta chain was determined in a study of T cell responses to AZD1222 COVID-19 vaccine. The CDR3 extends over 12 amino acids. Germline V lookup: CDR1 MDHEN, CDR2 SYDVKM. V was pared by 7 bases and J by 4 bases, with 3 bases of the junction left unmatched. Measured with immunoSEQ multiplex PCR; TCRdb has only the in-frame clones, and not every one. The sample records 95,000 to 150,000 clones, about 85% being singletons. The chain recombines TRBV28 with TRBJ1-2; 7 nucleotides line up with TRBD1. This sequence originates from an adult in good health. Sequencing used peripheral blood, obtained on day 0 of AZD1222 vaccination. CDR3 residues: CASTGQAYGYTF. The CDR3 DNA sequence: TGTGCCAGCACAGGACAGGCCTATGGCTACACCTTC.